Each of the 30 T cell receptor beta chains below was sequenced from the same sample in a study of T cell responses to AZD1222 COVID-19 vaccine (dated by TCRdb to the early 2020s). The sample's time point label, decoded: baseline before first vaccination. The library relied on the immunoSEQ multiplex PCR assay. The immuneACCESS repertoire file appears here via TCRdb, limited to in-frame rearrangements. These files lack a portion of the clones; in checked studies, under half of the deficit traces to unresolved V genes, and the cause of the others is not known. The table for this sample lists fewer than 150,000 clones; 80% to 95% of them were counted only once. The ten most abundant clones make up around 3.1% of the sample. Sequences were derived from peripheral blood, sampled on day 0 of AZD1222 vaccination. These receptors were obtained from an adult in good health.

The V gene is TRBV6-5, the J gene TRBJ2-7; 8 bases match TRBD1. Per germline, CDR1 MNHEY and CDR2 SVGAGI. J was trimmed by 5 bases and V by 6 bases; bases with no gene match: 12. The CDR3 runs 15 residues. The CDR3 DNA is TGTGCCAGCAGGGGGTGGACAGGGCAAGGGAACGAGCAGTACTTC. Its translation: CASRGWTGQGNEQYF.

In nucleotides, the CDR3 is TGCGCCAGCAGCACCCAGGGGGCTGAGGAGACCCAGTACTTC. Translated: CASSTQGAEETQYF. The rearrangement links TRBV5-1 to TRBJ2-5; 8 positions agree with TRBD1. The CDR3 runs 14 residues. The germline CDR1 and CDR2 sequences are SGHRS and YFSETQ. V lost 4 bases and J lost 5; bases outside the gene matches: 7. Complete variable domain (other parts from reference TRBV5-1 and TRBJ2-5): KAGVTQTPRYLIKTRGQQVTLSCSPISGHRSVSWYQQTPGQGLQFLFEYFSETQRNKGNFPGRFSGRQFSNSRSEMNVSTLELGDSALYLCASSTQGAEETQYFGPGTRLLVL.

This CDR3 reads CASSLPGLLSYEQYF. The CDR3 bases are TGTGCCAGCAGCTTACCCGGGCTCCTCTCCTACGAGCAGTACTTC. The chain links TRBV28 to TRBJ2-7, with no clear D. This CDR3 region has 15 residues. Germline V gene lookup returns CDR1 MDHEN and CDR2 SYDVKM. Between the trimmed V and J ends, which lost 6 bases and 0 bases, there was a span of 15 bases.

J is TRBJ2-1 and V is TRBV28, with TRBD2 matching over 8 bases. The CDR3 length is 14 residues. CDR1 is MDHEN and CDR2 is SYDVKM in the germline V gene. Trimming took 4 bases from V and 10 from J; bases not matched to a gene: 9. The CDR3 is CASSSPAAGGEQFF. The CDR3 bases are TGTGCCAGCAGTTCGCCCGCGGCGGGAGGAGAGCAGTTCTTC.

The V and J genes are TRBV18 and TRBJ2-1; 8 nucleotides agree with TRBD1. Germline loops: CDR1 KGHSH, CDR2 LQKENI. V lost 1 base to trimming and J lost 4 bases; unmatched junction nucleotides: 9. The CDR3 loop spans 17 amino acids. CDR3: CASSPRSGTGIYNEQFF. The CDR3 DNA reads as TGTGCCAGCTCACCACGATCCGGGACAGGAATATACAATGAGCAGTTCTTC.

This chain uses TRBV11-2 with TRBJ1-1; 7 bases align to TRBD1. From germline, CDR1 is SGHAT and CDR2 FQNNGV. This CDR3 is built from 14 residues. Trimming cost V 0 bases and J 4 bases; bases outside gene matches: 2. Written as DNA, the CDR3 is TGTGCCAGCAGCTTAGAGACAGGGTTCACTGAAGCTTTCTTT. Its protein is CASSLETGFTEAFF.

The chain employs TRBV6-6 and TRBJ1-4; no firm D call. Germline V lookup: CDR1 MNHNY, CDR2 SVGAGI (reference sequence). The CDR3 runs 16 residues. The V end was cut by 0 bases, the J end by 3 bases, with 11 bases between. CDR3 nucleotides: TGTGCCAGCAGTTACTCGGGGAGTGAGGCTAATGAAAAACTGTTTTTT. The encoded protein is CASSYSGSEANEKLFF.

This chain joins TRBV7-2 and TRBJ2-7; 10 bases align to TRBD2. Germline lookup yields CDR1 SGHTA and CDR2 FQGNSA. V shed 3 bases and J 6 bases; nucleotides not matched to a gene: 14. This CDR3 region has 17 residues. CDR3 sequence: CASSLTSGPNTYVEQYF. CDR3 nucleotides: TGTGCCAGCAGCTTGACTAGCGGGCCGAATACCTACGTCGAGCAGTACTTC.

The chain's CDR3 is CASSYHNEQFF. For the CDR3, the DNA is TGCGCCAGCAGCTACCACAATGAGCAGTTCTTC. The V and J genes are TRBV5-1 and TRBJ2-1; D is unresolved. CDR1 SGHRS and CDR2 YFSETQ come from the germline V gene. This CDR3 contains 11 residues. The V gene lost 3 bases and the J gene lost 5 bases, with 3 bases spanning the gap.

The chain combines TRBV6-5 with TRBJ1-4, with D possibly TRBD1 on 6 matching bases. In germline, CDR1 is MNHEY, CDR2 SVGAGI. The CDR3 is 14 residues long. The V and J ends lost 6 bases and 7 bases respectively, with 15 bases between them. Written as DNA, the CDR3 is TGTGCCAGCAGCCGAACAGGGTTGGGTGAAAAACTGTTTTTT. Its translation is CASSRTGLGEKLFF.

The chain employs TRBV10-1 and TRBJ2-2; no clear D. CDR3 size: 13 residues. The V gene lost 2 bases and the J gene lost 6 bases, with 7 bases spanning the gap. Germline V gene lookup returns CDR1 WNHNN and CDR2 SYGVQD (reference sequence). Here the CDR3 DNA reads TGCGCCAGCAGTGAGGTGGGGTCCGGGGAGCTGTTTTTT. Protein: CASSEVGSGELFF.

In regard to this clone: Distinct nucleotide sequences in the sample also encode this CDR3. The chain couples TRBV7-2 to TRBJ2-3; the D is unclear. Germline values: CDR1 SGHTA, CDR2 FQGNSA. The CDR3 is 12 residues long. Trimming shortened V by 5 bases and J by 6 bases, and 9 bases separated the two germline ends. The CDR3 DNA sequence: TGTGCCAGCAGCCGAGCTTCGGATACGCAGTATTTT. Its protein product is CASSRASDTQYF. Drawing the rest from reference TRBV7-2 and TRBJ2-3, the complete variable domain is GAGVSQSPSNKVTEKGKDVELRCDPISGHTALYWYRQSLGQGLEFLIYFQGNSAPDKSGLPSDRFSAERTGGSVSTLTIQRTQQEDSAVYLCASSRASDTQYFGPGTRLTVL.

The J gene is TRBJ1-1, the V gene TRBV11-2; D gene uncertain. V lost 5 bases, J lost 1 base, and 11 bases lay in between. In germline, CDR1 is SGHAT, CDR2 FQNNGV. The CDR3 has 14 amino acids. Here the CDR3 reads CASSLSPGNTEAFF. CDR3 DNA sequence: TGTGCCAGCAGCCTATCCCCGGGGAACACTGAAGCTTTCTTT.

The chain combines TRBV5-1 with TRBJ1-3; D is possibly TRBD1 (5 bases). The V gene lost 0 bases and the J gene lost 4 bases, with 11 bases spanning the gap. The V gene's germline CDR1 is SGHRS and CDR2 YFSETQ. The CDR3 loop spans 15 amino acids. This chain's CDR3 is CASSLEGTYGNTIYF. The DNA of the CDR3 is TGCGCCAGCAGCTTGGAAGGGACTTACGGAAACACCATATATTTT.

The chain uses TRBV6-5 and TRBJ1-2; D remains unclear. Germline V CDR1 and CDR2: MNHEY, SVGAGI. With 4 bases removed from V and 9 bases from J, the gap between germline ends came to 15 bases. The CDR3 extends over 13 amino acids. The CDR3 sequence is CASSWTDGTSYTF. DNA of the CDR3: TGTGCCAGCAGTTGGACGGACGGCACGAGCTACACCTTC.

This chain links TRBV5-1 with TRBJ1-6, with D hard to call. Germline V lookup: CDR1 SGHRS, CDR2 YFSETQ. Trimming took off 4 bases at V and 2 bases at J, with 1 base between the two ends. The CDR3 is 12 amino acids. As DNA, the CDR3 is TGCGCCAGCAGCACCTATAATTCACCCCTCCACTTT. Amino acids: CASSTYNSPLHF.

The chain combines TRBV19 with TRBJ2-2; 11 nucleotides line up with TRBD2. Germline V gene sequence: CDR1 LNHDA, CDR2 SQIVND (reference sequence). The CDR3 totals 14 residues. V was clipped by 5 bases and J by 4 bases; unmatched bases: 0. CDR3 protein: CASSLAGGTGELFF. In nucleotides, the CDR3 is TGTGCCAGTAGTCTAGCGGGGGGCACCGGGGAGCTGTTTTTT.

The chain links TRBV3-1 (or the pseudogene TRBV3-2) to TRBJ1-3; D may be TRBD1 (5 bases). The CDR3 totals 16 residues. Germline CDR1 reads LGHDT; CDR2 reads YNNKEL (reference sequence). V was trimmed by 4 bases and J by 0 bases, leaving 13 bases between them. The CDR3, as DNA: TGTGCCAGCAGCCCCCACCTGGGACTCTCTGGAAACACCATATATTTT. Its protein product is CASSPHLGLSGNTIYF.

This chain uses TRBV7-2 with TRBJ2-7; 10 bases are shared with TRBD2. CDR1 and CDR2 (germline): SGHTA, FQGNSA. Losses at the gene ends were 3 bases for V and 0 bases for J; bases not matched to a gene: 2. The CDR3 runs 15 residues. The DNA for the CDR3 is TGTGCCAGCAGCTTGGCTAGCGGGAGCTCCTACGAGCAGTACTTC. It codes for CASSLASGSSYEQYF.

The chain is built from TRBV28 and TRBJ1-3; perhaps TRBD1 as D (5 bases). The V end was cut by 3 bases, the J end by 0 bases, with 9 bases between. The CDR3 has 15 amino acids. Germline assignment: CDR1 MDHEN and CDR2 SYDVKM. The CDR3 region is CASSLGDSSGNTIYF. In DNA, the CDR3 is TGTGCCAGCAGTTTGGGGGATAGCTCTGGAAACACCATATATTTT. Variable domain in full (rest from reference TRBV28 and TRBJ1-3): DVKVTQSSRYLVKRTGEKVFLECVQDMDHENMFWYRQDPGLGLRLIYFSYDVKMKEKGDIPEGYSVSREKKERFSLILESASTNQTSMYLCASSLGDSSGNTIYFGEGSWLTVV.

This clone was recorded once. The chain is built from TRBV11-2 and TRBJ1-4; 8 positions match TRBD1. V lost 5 bases, J lost 8 bases, and 10 bases stayed unmatched. This CDR3 is built from 15 residues. CDR1 SGHAT and CDR2 FQNNGV come from the germline V gene. CDR3 sequence (DNA): TGTGCCAGCAGCGCCCAGGGGGCTTTCGGCGAAAAACTGTTTTTT. It codes for CASSAQGAFGEKLFF.

V is TRBV5-6 and J is TRBJ2-2; D uncertain. Per the germline V gene, CDR1 is SGHDT and CDR2 is YYEEEE. V was shortened by 1 base and J by 6 bases, with 4 bases between the two germline ends. CDR3 length equals 12 residues. CDR3 in DNA: TGTGCCAGCAGCTTGAGGCCCGGGGAGCTGTTTTTT. Translated: CASSLRPGELFF. Combining the CDR3 with reference TRBV5-6 and TRBJ2-2 gives the whole variable domain DAGVTQSPTHLIKTRGQQVTLRCSPKSGHDTVSWYQQALGQGPQFIFQYYEEEERQRGNFPDRFSGHQFPNYSSELNVNALLLGDSALYLCASSLRPGELFFGEGSRLTVL.

The genes are TRBV18 and TRBJ1-1, with TRBD1 matching 7 bases. The V segment lost 1 base and the J segment 6 bases; nucleotides outside the gene matches: 5. The CDR3 has 14 amino acids. Germline CDR1 is KGHSH and CDR2 is LQKENI. The CDR3 DNA is TGTGCCAGCTCACCACTACGGGACAGCCCTGAAGCTTTCTTT. This codes for CASSPLRDSPEAFF.

This chain uses TRBV11-2 with TRBJ1-1; D uncertain. Between the trimmed V and J ends, which lost 5 bases and 7 bases, there was a span of 14 bases. The CDR3 length is 13 residues. Germline CDR1 SGHAT, CDR2 FQNNGV. The CDR3 protein is CASSPPAGIEAFF. CDR3 in DNA: TGTGCCAGCAGCCCCCCGGCGGGGATTGAAGCTTTCTTT.

The V call is TRBV7-8, the J call TRBJ1-2; TRBD1 might be the D (6 bases). The V gene lost 6 bases and the J gene lost 8 bases, with 22 bases spanning the gap. The germline gives CDR1 SGHVS, CDR2 FQNEAQ. The CDR3 length is 15 residues. CDR3 residues: CASSLTGGGSGGYTF. The DNA of the CDR3 is TGTGCCAGCAGTCTGACAGGTGGAGGGTCGGGAGGCTACACCTTC.

The chain links TRBV3-1 (or the pseudogene TRBV3-2) to TRBJ2-7; the D is unclear. Trimming removed 3 bases from V and 1 base from J, with 7 bases in between. The CDR3 runs 13 residues. Germline V gene data show CDR1 as LGHDT and CDR2 as YNNKEL (reference sequence). CDR3 in amino acids: CASSQTYSYEQYF. The CDR3 DNA reads TGTGCCAGCAGCCAGACTTATTCCTACGAGCAGTACTTC.

This clone was seen a handful of times. The J gene is TRBJ1-4, the V gene TRBV19, with 9 nucleotides matching TRBD1. J gave up 0 bases and V 0 bases, and 17 bases lay outside the gene matches. Germline V lookup: CDR1 LNHDA, CDR2 SQIVND (reference sequence). This CDR3 comprises 22 residues. CDR3 region: CASSIDSLQTGTGISTNEKLFF. The DNA of the CDR3 is TGTGCCAGTAGTATAGATTCTTTACAGACCGGGACAGGGATCTCAACTAATGAAAAACTGTTTTTT. The full variable domain, completed using reference TRBV19 and TRBJ1-4, is DGGITQSPKYLFRKEGQNVTLSCEQNLNHDAMYWYRQDPGQGLRLIYYSQIVNDFQKGDIAEGYSVSREKKESFPLTVTSAQKNPTAFYLCASSIDSLQTGTGISTNEKLFFGSGTQLSVL.

This clone was detected only once. The chain employs TRBV12-3 or TRBV12-4 and TRBJ2-7; D assignment may be TRBD1 or TRBD2 (5 bases each). Between the trimmed V and J ends, which lost 6 bases and 5 bases, there was a span of 11 bases. The CDR3 has 12 amino acids. This CDR3 is CASSRWGNEQYF. DNA of the CDR3: TGTGCCAGCAGCCGGTGGGGGAACGAGCAGTACTTC.

This sequence joins TRBV6-5 and TRBJ1-2; D ambiguous. Germline loops: CDR1 MNHEY, CDR2 SVGAGI. Trimming removed 6 bases at V and 5 bases at J, with 13 bases between. This CDR3 contains 13 residues. The CDR3 here is CASSLQGTYGYTF. DNA of the CDR3: TGTGCCAGCAGCCTTCAAGGCACGTATGGCTACACCTTC.

The chain joins TRBV5-1 to TRBJ2-7, with D perhaps assigned TRBD1 or TRBD2 (5 bases each). Germline CDR1 SGHRS, CDR2 YFSETQ. Trimming pared 1 base from V and 6 bases from J, leaving 11 bases between. CDR3 size: 13 residues. CDR3 sequence (DNA): TGCGCCAGCAGCTTGTATCTTGGGACCGAGCAGTACTTC. Protein product: CASSLYLGTEQYF.